The present entry profiles one T cell receptor beta chain with its context. The sample comes from a study of brain T cells in children with intractable seizures. This sample's time point: blood from clinic visit 5 months post-surgery; TSC patient then seizure free. The germline V gene has CDR1 MGHDK and CDR2 SYGVNS. V lost 1 base, J lost 13 bases, and 12 bases stayed unmatched. The CDR3 has 15 residues. The method was immunoSEQ multiplex PCR; TCRdb's version includes in-frame clones alone and lacks a portion of them. Counted here are a few hundred thousand clones, approximately 93% occurring once; the ten biggest clones make up under 7%.

The starting material was peripheral blood, obtained 5 to 6 months after surgery. J is TRBJ2-2 and V is TRBV25-1; 7 nucleotides match TRBD1. The source is a boy younger than two with tuberous sclerosis and intractable seizures. This CDR3 reads CASSESGQPWGLLFF. The CDR3 region has the DNA TGTGCCAGCAGTGAATCGGGACAGCCCTGGGGTTTGCTGTTTTTT.